This T cell receptor (beta chain) is drawn from a study of blood T cell repertoires in COVID-19. Deletions cut 3 bases from V and 0 bases from J, with 7 bases between. CDR3 length: 14 residues. Germline V CDR1 and CDR2: MNHEY, SMNVEV (reference sequence). Libraries were prepared by immunoSEQ multiplex PCR; TCRdb keeps only in-frame clonotypes and omits some of them. The repertoire holds about 190,000 clones, with under 80% as singletons. The receptor was derived from a man in his forties or fifties who had recovered from COVID-19. The chain is built from TRBV27 and TRBJ2-3, with D hard to call. The sample consisted of peripheral blood. CDR3 loop: CASSFAYSTDTQYF. The CDR3 DNA sequence: TGTGCCAGCAGTTTCGCCTACAGCACAGATACGCAGTATTTT.